The present T cell receptor beta chain was sequenced within a study of blood T cells in healthy people across ages. The study's findings and limits: A roughly linear age-dependent decrease characterized TCR beta diversity per million T cells.

Germline CDR1 LGHDT, CDR2 YNNKEL (reference sequence). V lost 2 bases to trimming and J lost 3 bases, with 17 bases between them. The CDR3 extends over 16 amino acids. Samples each had at least 6 micrograms of total RNA extracted. Together with a sample-barcoded 5' primer, a J-beta primer mix was included in a second PCR lasting roughly 6 to 12 cycles. Each CDR3 protein gets one entry after TCRdb re-called the 5' RACE reads with MiXCR. The data show about 1,800,000 distinct CDR3 sequences, with 25% to 30% seen just once and 7% to 9% held by the top ten. A remark on this clonotype: The target antigen is unknown.

The chain uses TRBV3-1 and TRBJ2-7; a possible D gene is TRBD1 (6 bases). This receptor was obtained from a woman in her 30s in good health. Sequenced input: blood. CDR3 DNA: TGTGCCAGCAGCCAAAGTCCGGGACACTCCTACTACGAGCAGTACTTC. Amino acids: CASSQSPGHSYYEQYF.